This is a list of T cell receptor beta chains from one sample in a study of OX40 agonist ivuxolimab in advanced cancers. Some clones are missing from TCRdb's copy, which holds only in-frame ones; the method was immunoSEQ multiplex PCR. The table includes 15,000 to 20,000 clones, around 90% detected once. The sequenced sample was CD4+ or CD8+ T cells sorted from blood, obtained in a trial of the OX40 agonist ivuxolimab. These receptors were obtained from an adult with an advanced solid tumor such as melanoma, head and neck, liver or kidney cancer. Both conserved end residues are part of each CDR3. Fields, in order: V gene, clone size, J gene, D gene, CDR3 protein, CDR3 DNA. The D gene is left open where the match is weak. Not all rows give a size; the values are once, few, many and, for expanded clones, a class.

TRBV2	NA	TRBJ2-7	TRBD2	CASSELYGRTSGRSFSSYEQYF	TGTGCCAGCAGTGAATTGTACGGGAGGACTAGCGGGAGATCTTTCAGCTCCTACGAGCAGTACTTC
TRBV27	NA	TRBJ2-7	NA	CASSLRPSGAYEQYF	TGTGCCAGCAGTTTACGTCCTAGTGGGGCCTACGAGCAGTACTTC
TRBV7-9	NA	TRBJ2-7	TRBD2	CASSPGLAGMIYEQYF	TGTGCCAGCAGCCCCGGACTAGCGGGAATGATTTACGAGCAGTACTTC
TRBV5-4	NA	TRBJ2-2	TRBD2	CASSQGLAGDTGELFF	TGTGCCAGCAGCCAGGGACTAGCGGGGGACACCGGGGAGCTGTTTTTT
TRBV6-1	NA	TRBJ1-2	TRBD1	CASRGTVIYGYTF	TGTGCCAGCAGAGGGACAGTAATCTATGGCTACACCTTC
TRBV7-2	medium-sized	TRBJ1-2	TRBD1	CASSFGTGWYGYTF	TGTGCCAGCAGCTTCGGGACAGGGTGGTATGGCTACACCTTC
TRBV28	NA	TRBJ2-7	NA	CASTGGYEQYF	TGTGCCAGCACCGGGGGCTACGAGCAGTACTTC
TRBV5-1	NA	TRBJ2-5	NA	CASSLVVGEETQYF	TGCGCCAGCAGCTTGGTAGTCGGCGAGGAGACCCAGTACTTC
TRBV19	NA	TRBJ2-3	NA	CASNAYITDTQYF	TGTGCCAGTAATGCCTATATCACAGATACGCAGTATTTT
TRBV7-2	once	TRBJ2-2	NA	CASSLSVGSGNTGELFF	TGTGCCAGCAGCTTATCGGTGGGTAGCGGAAACACCGGGGAGCTGTTTTTT
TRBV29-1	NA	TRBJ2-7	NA	CSVSTGSSYEQYF	TGCAGCGTTTCGACGGGGAGCTCCTACGAGCAGTACTTC
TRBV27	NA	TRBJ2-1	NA	CASSPRTVTGDPDYNEQFF	TGTGCCAGCAGTCCGAGGACAGTAACGGGGGACCCCGACTACAATGAGCAGTTCTTC
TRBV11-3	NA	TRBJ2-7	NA	CASSFLGGDTYEQYF	TGTGCCAGCAGCTTCCTCGGTGGGGACACCTACGAGCAGTACTTC
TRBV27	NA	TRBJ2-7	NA	CASSLGKPYEQYF	TGTGCCAGCAGTTTGGGCAAACCCTACGAGCAGTACTTC
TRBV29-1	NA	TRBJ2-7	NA	CSVEEGYEQYF	TGCAGCGTTGAAGAGGGTTACGAGCAGTACTTC
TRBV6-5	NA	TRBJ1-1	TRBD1	CASSYTTGVNTEAFF	TGTGCCAGCAGTTACACGACAGGGGTGAACACTGAAGCTTTCTTT
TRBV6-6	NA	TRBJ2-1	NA	CASYTSYNEQFF	TGTGCCAGCTACACTAGCTACAATGAGCAGTTCTTC
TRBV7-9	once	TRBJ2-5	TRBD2	CASSLIFALAVQETQYF	TGTGCCAGCAGCTTAATCTTTGCCCTAGCGGTACAAGAGACCCAGTACTTC
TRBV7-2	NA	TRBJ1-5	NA	CASSLPGQPQHF	TGTGCCAGCAGCTTACCCGGGCAGCCCCAGCATTTT
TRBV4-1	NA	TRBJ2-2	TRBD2	CASSQGWTSGMRGTGELFF	TGCGCCAGCAGCCAGGGGTGGACTAGCGGGATGCGGGGTACCGGGGAGCTGTTTTTT
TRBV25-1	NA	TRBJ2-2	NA	CASTRDQNTGELFF	TGTGCCAGCACCCGAGACCAAAACACCGGGGAGCTGTTTTTT
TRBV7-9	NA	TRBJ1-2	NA	CASSLMTTNYGYTF	TGTGCCAGCAGCTTAATGACAACCAACTATGGCTACACCTTC
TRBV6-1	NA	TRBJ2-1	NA	CASSEWAVYNEQFF	TGTGCCAGCAGTGAATGGGCCGTTTACAATGAGCAGTTCTTC
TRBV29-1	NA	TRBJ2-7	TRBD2	CSVAGTSGSLVYEQYF	TGCAGCGTGGCCGGGACTAGCGGGAGTCTTGTATACGAGCAGTACTTC
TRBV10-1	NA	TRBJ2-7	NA	CASSKKDSYEQYF	TGCGCCAGCAGTAAAAAGGACAGCTACGAGCAGTACTTC
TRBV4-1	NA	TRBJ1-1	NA	CASSQDRQGIMNTEAFF	TGCGCCAGCAGCCAAGATCGGCAGGGGATCATGAACACTGAAGCTTTCTTT
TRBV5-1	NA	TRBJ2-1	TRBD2	CASSLEASGSSYNEQFF	TGCGCCAGCAGCTTGGAGGCTAGCGGCAGCTCCTACAATGAGCAGTTCTTC
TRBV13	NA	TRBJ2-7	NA	CASSDWDPTYEQYF	TGTGCCAGCAGTGATTGGGACCCAACCTACGAGCAGTACTTC
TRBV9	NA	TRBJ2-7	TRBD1	CASSVGATGMDEQYF	TGTGCCAGCAGCGTAGGGGCGACAGGGATGGACGAGCAGTACTTC
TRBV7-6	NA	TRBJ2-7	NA	CASSSSISYEQYF	TGTGCCAGCAGCTCGTCCATTTCCTACGAGCAGTACTTC
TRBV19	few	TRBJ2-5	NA	CASSEGVPQETQYF	TGTGCCAGTAGTGAGGGGGTTCCACAAGAGACCCAGTACTTC
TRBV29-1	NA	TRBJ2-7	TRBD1	CSAKNRGGYEQYF	TGCAGCGCTAAGAACAGGGGTGGCTACGAGCAGTACTTC
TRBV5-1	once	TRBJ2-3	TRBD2	CATVVASGRESTDTQYF	TGCGCCACCGTCGTGGCTAGCGGGAGGGAGAGCACAGATACGCAGTATTTT
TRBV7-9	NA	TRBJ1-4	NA	CASSLEGEGEKLFF	TGTGCCAGCAGCTTGGAGGGGGAAGGTGAAAAACTGTTTTTT
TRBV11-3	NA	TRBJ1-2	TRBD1	CASSLWDRGNYGYTF	TGTGCCAGCAGCTTATGGGACAGGGGAAACTATGGCTACACCTTC
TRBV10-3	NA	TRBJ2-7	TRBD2	CATHTSGGYEQYF	TGTGCCACCCACACTAGCGGGGGCTACGAGCAGTACTTC
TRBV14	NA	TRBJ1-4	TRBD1	CASSPAPGTANEKLFF	TGTGCCAGCAGCCCTGCCCCCGGGACAGCTAATGAAAAACTGTTTTTT
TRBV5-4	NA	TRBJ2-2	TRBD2	CASSLAGGPNGELFF	TGTGCCAGCAGCCTCGCGGGAGGGCCTAACGGGGAGCTGTTTTTT
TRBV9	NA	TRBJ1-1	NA	CASSGNGEAFF	TGTGCCAGCAGCGGAAACGGTGAAGCTTTCTTT
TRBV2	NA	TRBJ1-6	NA	CASSLDKGSPLHF	TGTGCCAGCAGCCTGGACAAGGGCTCACCCCTCCACTTT
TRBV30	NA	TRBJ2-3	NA	CAWSRSTDTQYF	TGTGCCTGGAGTCGTAGCACAGATACGCAGTATTTT
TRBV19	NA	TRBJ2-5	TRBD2	CASRETSAETQYF	TGTGCCAGTAGGGAGACTAGCGCCGAGACCCAGTACTTC
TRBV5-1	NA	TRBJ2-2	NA	CASSSTGAGELFF	TGCGCCAGCAGCTCGACAGGAGCTGGGGAGCTGTTTTTT
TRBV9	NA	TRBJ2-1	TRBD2	CASSVGLAGGNEQFF	TGTGCCAGCAGCGTAGGACTAGCGGGAGGTAATGAGCAGTTCTTC
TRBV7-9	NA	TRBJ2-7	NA	CASSLVVGIRYEQYF	TGTGCCAGCAGCTTAGTGGTGGGGATTCGATACGAGCAGTACTTC
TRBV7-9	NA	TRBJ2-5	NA	CASSLAWGAGETQYF	TGTGCCAGCAGCTTAGCGTGGGGGGCTGGGGAGACCCAGTACTTC
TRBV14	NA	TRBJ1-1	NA	CASSRGGSAEAFF	TGTGCCAGCAGCCGGGGGGGCAGCGCTGAAGCTTTCTTT
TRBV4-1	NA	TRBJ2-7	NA	CASSQEDQSSYEQYF	TGCGCCAGCAGCCAAGAGGATCAGAGCTCCTACGAGCAGTACTTC
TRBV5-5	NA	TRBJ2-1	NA	CASSPSPTYNEQFF	TGTGCCAGCAGCCCCAGCCCTACCTACAATGAGCAGTTCTTC
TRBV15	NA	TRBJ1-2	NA	CATSRDLGRAPDGYTF	TGTGCCACCAGCAGAGATCTGGGCAGGGCACCTGATGGCTACACCTTC
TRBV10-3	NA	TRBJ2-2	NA	CAISEQGGRANTGELFF	TGTGCCATCAGTGAGCAAGGGGGGCGAGCGAACACCGGGGAGCTGTTTTTT
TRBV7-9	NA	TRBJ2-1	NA	CASSRTGTVSFGEQFF	TGTGCCAGCAGCAGAACAGGGACGGTGAGTTTCGGTGAGCAGTTCTTC
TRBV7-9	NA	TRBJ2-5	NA	CASSFTGIKSQETQYF	TGTGCCAGCAGCTTTACCGGGATTAAATCTCAAGAGACCCAGTACTTC
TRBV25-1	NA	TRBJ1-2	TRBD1	CASSEQGAYTF	TGTGCCAGCAGTGAGCAGGGGGCGTATACCTTC
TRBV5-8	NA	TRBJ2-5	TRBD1	CASNPGQGETQYF	TGTGCCAGCAACCCGGGACAGGGTGAGACCCAGTACTTC